These 19 T cell receptor beta chains originate from one sample sequenced in a study of T-cell memory formation after mild COVID-19. TCRdb re-analysed the 5' RACE reads in MiXCR, keeping a single row per CDR3 protein. The data hold some 200,000 distinct CDR3 sequences, with 9% to 10% observed a single time. Sequenced: PBMCs or a T cell subset sorted from them (not recorded which). The receptors shown here come from a man younger than 35 who had mild COVID-19 (a few samples of this study predate the infection). Cell type and time point are not known.

The chain is built from TRBV6-2 or TRBV6-3 and TRBJ2-1; 10 nucleotides line up with TRBD1. This CDR3 is 17 amino acids long. Germline V CDR1 and CDR2: MNHEY, SVGEGT. With 4 bases clipped from V and 7 bases from J, the junction kept 13 bases outside the gene matches. The CDR3: CASSFGQGDLMRNEQFF. The CDR3 DNA reads as TGTGCCAGCAGTTTCGGACAGGGGGACTTAATGAGGAATGAGCAGTTCTTC.

V usage is TRBV24-1 and J usage is TRBJ2-3; tentatively, D is TRBD1 (5 bases). Germline CDR1 is KGHDR and CDR2 is SFDVKD. This CDR3 is 14 amino acids long. Between the trimmed V and J ends, which lost 4 bases and 7 bases, there was a span of 14 bases. CDR3 bases: TGTGCCACCAGTGAAGGTCAGGGTCGTTATACGCAGTATTTT. Translating it yields CATSEGQGRYTQYF.

This clonotype has only a few counts. The CDR3 DNA sequence: TGTGCCAGCAGTTACACAGAGCGCGGTCAGCCCCAGCATTTT. The encoded protein is CASSYTERGQPQHF. The chain links TRBV6-5 to TRBJ1-5; D gene ambiguous. Trimming took 2 bases from V and 6 from J, leaving 11 bases between them. Germline V gene lookup returns CDR1 MNHEY and CDR2 SVGAGI. The length of the CDR3 is 14 residues.

This clonotype has a handful of counts. The chain employs TRBV20-1 and TRBJ2-3, with 13 bases aligning to TRBD2. The junction had 8 bases not matched to a gene; V was cut back by 4 bases and J by 4 bases. The CDR3 is 16 amino acids. CDR1 and CDR2 (germline): DFQATT, SNEGSKA (reference sequence). The CDR3 nucleotides read TGCAGTGCTACCAAGGGACTAGCGGGGAGGGCAGATACGCAGTATTTT. It is translated as CSATKGLAGRADTQYF.

The table lists this clonotype with a few counts. The rearrangement links TRBV6-5 to TRBJ2-4; TRBD1 matches 9 bases. Looked up from germline, CDR1 is MNHEY and CDR2 is SVGAGI. Trimming took 4 bases from V and 1 from J; bases not matched to a gene: 5. This CDR3 is built from 16 residues. The CDR3 nucleotides are TGTGCCAGCAGTTTTGGGACAGGGTGGGCCAAAAACATTCAGTACTTC. It codes for CASSFGTGWAKNIQYF.

This clonotype was observed a few times. The chain employs TRBV24-1 and TRBJ1-2, with unresolved D. CDR3 length: 17 residues. Germline V gene lookup returns CDR1 KGHDR and CDR2 SFDVKD. Trimming removed 2 bases from V and 8 bases from J, with 23 bases in between. The CDR3 loop is CATSDSPSSGNLRGYTF. The CDR3 DNA sequence: TGTGCCACCAGTGATTCCCCGTCGAGCGGAAATTTGCGCGGCTACACCTTC.

This clonotype has at least ten counts. The chain carries TRBV5-1 and TRBJ2-7; weak D call: TRBD1 (6 bases). Germline CDR1 and CDR2: SGHRS and YFSETQ. The CDR3 has 15 residues. Trimming took off 7 bases at V and 2 bases at J, with 19 bases between the two ends. CDR3 coding DNA: TGCGCCAGCCAATCGATGAGCGACAGGACCTACGAGCAGTACTTC. Translated, it gives CASQSMSDRTYEQYF.

This clonotype occurred a few times. V usage is TRBV7-2 and J usage is TRBJ2-2; 10 bases are shared with TRBD2. Germline assignment: CDR1 SGHTA and CDR2 FQGNSA. With 5 bases clipped from V and 5 bases from J, the junction kept 5 bases outside the gene matches. The CDR3 sequence is 15 residues long. DNA for the CDR3: TGTGCCAGCAGCAGAAGCGGGGGGGTAACCGGGGAGCTGTTTTTT. Translating it yields CASSRSGGVTGELFF.

At least ten counts were recorded for this clonotype. The CDR3 DNA is TGTGCCAGCAGCCAAGATTTTTGGGACAATGAGCAGTTCTTC. It specifies CASSQDFWDNEQFF. V is TRBV3-1 and J is TRBJ2-1; no clear D gene. V was shortened by 0 bases and J by 5 bases, with 8 bases between the two germline ends. Germline CDR1 is LGHDT and CDR2 is YNNKEL (reference sequence). This CDR3 is built from 14 residues.

The chain couples TRBV20-1 to TRBJ2-5, with D perhaps matching TRBD2 (6 bases). V dropped 8 bases and J dropped 2 bases, with 21 bases sitting between them. The CDR3 has 15 amino acids. CDR1 is DFQATT, CDR2 SNEGSKA, per germline (reference sequence). CDR3: CSLHQMGRGQETQYF. CDR3 bases: TGCAGTCTTCATCAAATGGGGCGGGGACAAGAGACCCAGTACTTC.

This clonotype was found many times. The chain joins TRBV6-6 to TRBJ2-7, with 9 bases that match TRBD1. CDR3 length equals 14 residues. Per the germline V gene, CDR1 is MNHNY and CDR2 is SVGAGI (reference sequence). After removal of 8 bases from V and 4 bases from J, the junction contained 9 bases not matched to a gene. In nucleotides, the CDR3 is TGTGCCAGCTTTCGCCCGGGACAGGGTTACGAGCAGTACTTC. Translating gives CASFRPGQGYEQYF.

This clonotype was found many times. The J gene is TRBJ2-1, the V gene TRBV12-3 or TRBV12-4; D gene uncertain. The CDR3 consists of 12 residues. V lost 7 bases and J 7 bases, leaving 11 bases between the germline ends. The CDR3 loop reads CASTRGGNEQFF. Here the CDR3 DNA reads TGTGCCAGCACCCGCGGTGGGAATGAGCAGTTCTTC.

The rearrangement links TRBV5-1 to TRBJ2-1, with TRBD2 matching 7 bases. Germline V gene lookup returns CDR1 SGHRS and CDR2 YFSETQ. The CDR3 length is 14 residues. V shed 5 bases and J 6 bases; nucleotides not matched to a gene: 8. The CDR3 loop is CASSERGVPNEQFF. CDR3 nucleotides: TGCGCCAGCAGTGAACGGGGGGTACCCAATGAGCAGTTCTTC.

There are a few counts of this clonotype. The chain has TRBV7-9 and TRBJ1-2; D remains ambiguous. V lost 1 base, J lost 5 bases, and 8 bases lay in between. This CDR3 contains 13 residues. CDR1 SEHNR and CDR2 FQNEAQ come from the germline V gene (reference sequence). The CDR3 loop reads CASSLEGQYGYTF. The CDR3 nucleotides read TGTGCCAGCAGCTTAGAGGGCCAATATGGCTACACCTTC.

CDR3 nucleotides: TGCGCCAGCAGCCAAGATGACAGGGTGGGTCAGCCCCAGCATTTT. The encoded protein is CASSQDDRVGQPQHF. The chain is built from TRBV4-1 and TRBJ1-5; TRBD1 matches at 7 bases. Germline CDR1 is MGHRA and CDR2 is YSYEKL. There are 15 residues in the CDR3. The V gene end was trimmed by 0 bases and the J gene end by 6 bases; junction bases not matched to a gene: 5.

This clonotype showed up many times. V usage is TRBV7-2 and J usage is TRBJ2-3; no clear D. The germline gives CDR1 SGHTA, CDR2 FQGNSA. CDR3 length: 14 amino acids. V lost 0 bases to trimming and J lost 6 bases, with 10 bases between them. The CDR3 bases are TGTGCCAGCAGCTTAGCCACACCTAAGGATACGCAGTATTTT. Its protein product is CASSLATPKDTQYF.

In its sample, this clonotype was seen a few times. V and J are TRBV7-8 and TRBJ2-7; weak D call: TRBD1 (6 bases). This CDR3 spans 18 amino acids. Germline CDR1 SGHVS, CDR2 FQNEAQ. V lost 0 bases and J 6 bases, leaving 24 bases between the germline ends. The CDR3 protein is CASSLAGEGWGLTLEQYV. CDR3 DNA: TGTGCCAGCAGCTTAGCGGGGGAAGGGTGGGGGCTCACTCTCGAGCAGTACGTC.

The chain joins TRBV27 to TRBJ2-1; 11 bases match TRBD1. The CDR3 totals 15 residues. Trimming cost V 5 bases and J 7 bases; bases outside gene matches: 7. In germline, CDR1 is MNHEY, CDR2 SMNVEV (reference sequence). CDR3 in DNA: TGTGCCAGCAGTCCCCGGGACAGGGGGGGTAATGAGCAGTTCTTC. This gives the protein CASSPRDRGGNEQFF.

The chain links TRBV7-9 to TRBJ2-1; 7 nucleotides agree with TRBD1. The V and J ends lost 1 base and 9 bases, in that order; junction bases with no gene match: 9. Germline loops: CDR1 SEHNR, CDR2 FQNEAQ (reference sequence). This CDR3 has 15 amino acids. The CDR3, as DNA: TGTGCCAGCAGCTTAGGGGCGTCGACAGGGAGTGAGCAGTTCTTC. It codes for CASSLGASTGSEQFF.